This T cell receptor beta chain was captured by sequencing in a study of blood T cells in healthy people across ages. Study-wide findings and caveats: More naive CD4+ cells and higher diversity were found in long-lived than in aged donors.

CDR3 length equals 20 residues. J lost 3 bases, V lost 1 base, and 15 bases had no gene match. Germline V CDR1 and CDR2: KGHDR, SFDVKD. Every sample gave at least 5 micrograms of total RNA when it was extracted. As for this clonotype: What it recognizes is unknown.

Combining a sample-barcoded 5' primer with a J-beta primer mix, a second PCR ran for about 7 to 11 cycles. TCRdb re-called the 5' RACE reads through MiXCR, storing one row per CDR3 protein. The sample holds around 620,000 distinct CDR3 sequences, 25% to 30% seen once. The sample consisted of blood. This receptor was identified in a woman in her 70s in good health. V gene TRBV24-1 combines with J gene TRBJ2-2; the match to TRBD2 covers 8 bases. The CDR3 sequence is CATSDFDYARGGPDTGELFF. The CDR3 DNA follows: TGTGCCACCAGTGATTTTGACTACGCTCGGGGGGGCCCGGACACCGGGGAGCTGTTTTTT.